The 11 T cell receptor beta chains below were found in one sample sequenced in a study of blood T cell repertoires in COVID-19. Clones were read by immunoSEQ multiplex PCR, and TCRdb kept only the in-frame ones, dropping some. Here the sample spans hundreds of thousands of clones, 75% to 90% being singletons. Material: PBMCs or T cells enriched from blood (not recorded which). These receptor sequences come from a woman aged 18-29 years who had recovered from COVID-19.

CDR3 protein: CASSLSGGPTGELFF. The DNA for the CDR3 is TGTGCCAGCAGCTTAAGCGGGGGACCGACCGGGGAGCTGTTTTTT. The genes are TRBV7-9 and TRBJ2-2; 8 bases are shared with TRBD2. V gave up 2 bases and J gave up 5 bases; unmatched junction bases: 4. The V gene's germline CDR1 is SEHNR and CDR2 FQNEAQ (reference sequence). The CDR3 loop spans 15 amino acids.

The chain has TRBV18 and TRBJ2-7; 11 bases line up with TRBD2. Germline lookup yields CDR1 KGHSH and CDR2 LQKENI. Unmatched junction bases numbered 7, after V lost 6 bases and J lost 6 bases. The CDR3 is made up of 14 amino acids. The CDR3 loop reads CASSPTSGVAEQYF. The CDR3, as DNA: TGTGCCAGCTCGCCGACTAGCGGGGTGGCCGAGCAGTACTTC.

Written as DNA, the CDR3 is TGTGCCAGCAGCTTAGCGTGGCAAAACACTGAAGCTTTCTTT. The encoded protein is CASSLAWQNTEAFF. V is TRBV7-8 and J is TRBJ1-1; D gene unclear. V shed 0 bases and J shed 2 bases, with 7 bases lying between them. The CDR3 contains 14 residues. The V gene's germline CDR1 is SGHVS and CDR2 FQNEAQ.

This chain links TRBV25-1 with TRBJ1-2; D uncertain. There are 14 residues in the CDR3. V was trimmed by 2 bases and J by 8 bases, leaving 15 bases between them. Germline V gene sequence: CDR1 MGHDK, CDR2 SYGVNS. This chain's CDR3 is CASSEILEGLGYTF. The DNA for the CDR3 is TGTGCCAGCAGTGAAATTTTGGAGGGTCTGGGCTACACCTTC.

This chain joins TRBV27 and TRBJ2-7, with 9 bases fitting TRBD1. The CDR3 is 14 residues long. Germline assignment: CDR1 MNHEY and CDR2 SMNVEV (reference sequence). V lost 5 bases to trimming and J lost 5 bases; unmatched junction nucleotides: 7. In nucleotides, the CDR3 is TGTGCCAGCAGTCCAACAGGGGGCTCGGACGAGCAGTACTTC. The encoded protein is CASSPTGGSDEQYF.

The chain uses TRBV15 and TRBJ2-4; weak D call: TRBD2 (6 bases). From germline, CDR1 is LNHNV and CDR2 YYDKDF (reference sequence). The V and J ends lost 0 bases and 0 bases respectively, with 9 bases between them. This CDR3 contains 16 residues. The CDR3 reads CATSRDGGAAKNIQYF. In DNA form, the CDR3 reads TGTGCCACCAGCAGAGATGGCGGGGCAGCCAAAAACATTCAGTACTTC.

The V gene is TRBV6-5, the J gene TRBJ1-2, with 7 bases aligning to TRBD1. Germline V gene lookup returns CDR1 MNHEY and CDR2 SVGAGI. J gave up 10 bases and V 7 bases, and 9 bases lay outside the gene matches. The CDR3 runs 12 residues. The DNA of the CDR3 is TGTGCCAGCATCGTCGACAGGGCGGACTACACCTTC. Its protein product is CASIVDRADYTF.

This sequence joins TRBV5-1 and TRBJ1-1; D might be TRBD1 (6 bases). Germline CDR1 SGHRS, CDR2 YFSETQ. V was cut by 4 bases and J by 2 bases, with 15 bases left in between. This CDR3 spans 15 amino acids. CDR3 sequence (DNA): TGCGCCAGCAGCCGAGTACAGGGACCTAACACTGAAGCTTTCTTT. Translating it yields CASSRVQGPNTEAFF.

V usage is TRBV7-9 and J usage is TRBJ2-2; 8 positions match TRBD2. Looked up from germline, CDR1 is SEHNR and CDR2 is FQNEAQ (reference sequence). The CDR3 covers 16 residues. Germline trimming cut 5 bases from V and 1 base from J; bases unmatched to any gene: 6. The CDR3 reads CASSTERGLNTGELFF. The CDR3 region has the DNA TGTGCCAGCAGCACCGAGCGGGGGTTGAACACCGGGGAGCTGTTTTTT.

This sequence joins TRBV4-2 and TRBJ1-1, with 7 bases aligning to TRBD1. Per the germline V gene, CDR1 is LGHNA and CDR2 is YNFKEQ. V was clipped by 5 bases and J by 3 bases; unmatched bases: 6. The CDR3 runs 14 residues. DNA of the CDR3: TGTGCCAGCAGCTTCAGGGGGGCGCACACTGAAGCTTTCTTT. Its protein is CASSFRGAHTEAFF.

The CDR3: CATSDFAGNTGELFF. Written as DNA, the CDR3 is TGTGCCACCAGTGATTTCGCAGGGAACACCGGGGAGCTGTTTTTT. The chain couples TRBV24-1 to TRBJ2-2; D is unresolved. The germline V and J ends were trimmed by 1 base and 1 base, with 6 bases remaining between them. CDR1 is KGHDR, CDR2 SFDVKD, per germline. The CDR3 runs 15 residues.